The rows below give T cell receptor beta chains drawn from one sample of a study of T cell repertoires in cytomegalovirus infection. The antigens for these receptors are not known. TCRdb called the reads again in MiXCR, with one record for every CDR3 protein. This table has roughly 800,000 distinct CDR3 sequences, approximately 32% appearing once. The starting material was cultured CD8+ T cells from PBMCs, obtained from culture after CMV antigen stimulation. Receptors originate from a human donor in good health (CMV status not recorded). Some clones in this sample may be carry-over from other donors' samples. Both conserved end residues are part of each CDR3. The D gene is left open where the match is weak. Rows may omit the clone size; those that give it use once, few, many or a size class.

d_call,clone_size,j_call,v_call,cdr3_nt,cdr3_aa
TRBD1,.,TRBJ2-3,TRBV29-1,TGCAGCGTCCCCGGTGACAGGGGGCCAGATACGCAGTATTTT,CSVPGDRGPDTQYF
.,.,TRBJ2-2,TRBV7-6,TGTGCCAGCAGCTTGACCCACGCTAGCGCCCGAAACACCGGGGAGCTGTTTTTT,CASSLTHASARNTGELFF
TRBD1,many,TRBJ2-3,TRBV25-1,TGTGCCAGCAGCCCGAGCGAGGGGGCCGACCCAAGTCGAGATACGCAGTATTTT,CASSPSEGADPSRDTQYF
TRBD1,.,TRBJ1-2,TRBV4-1,TGCGCCAGCAGCCTGACGCGACAGGGGGCGAACGGCTACACCTTC,CASSLTRQGANGYTF
.,.,TRBJ1-5,TRBV4-1,TGCGCCAGCAGCCAATACCTCGGGACCGATAGCAATCAGCCCCAGCATTTT,CASSQYLGTDSNQPQHF
TRBD2,many,TRBJ2-5,TRBV7-2,TGTGCCAGCAGCTCCACTAGCGGGGCCCTAGAGACCCAGTACTTC,CASSSTSGALETQYF
.,few,TRBJ2-3,TRBV6-6,TGTGCCAGCAGTTACGTGCCTAATCCCACAGATACGCAGTATTTT,CASSYVPNPTDTQYF
.,many,TRBJ1-6,TRBV27,TGTGCCAGCGGCTGGGATTCACCCCTCCACTTT,CASGWDSPLHF
.,few,TRBJ2-3,TRBV7-6,TGTGCCAGCAGCTTATATAGCTTCGTGGAAGACTTGAACACAGATACGCAGTATTTT,CASSLYSFVEDLNTDTQYF
TRBD1,few,TRBJ1-1,TRBV19,TGTGCCAGTAGTCACGGACAGGGGTACACTGAAGCTTTCTTT,CASSHGQGYTEAFF
.,.,TRBJ1-2,TRBV29-1,TGCAGCGTTGAGGAGGGCGCCCTGAGCTACACCTTC,CSVEEGALSYTF
.,few,TRBJ2-7,TRBV2,TGTGCCAGCAGTGAATTCTCGACCTACGAGCAGTACTTC,CASSEFSTYEQYF
.,few,TRBJ2-5,TRBV11-2,TGTGCCAGCAGCCCGGGGACTTATCTTCGCCAAGAGACCCAGTACTTC,CASSPGTYLRQETQYF
.,.,TRBJ2-5,TRBV28,TGTGCCAGCAGTTTTTACCGGACATTCGAGGATGAGACCCAGTACTTC,CASSFYRTFEDETQYF
TRBD1,few,TRBJ1-1,TRBV10-1,TGCGCCAGCAGCTTTACAGGGGGTTCCGAAGCTTTCTTT,CASSFTGGSEAFF
.,.,TRBJ2-5,TRBV7-6,TGTGCCAGCAGCGCCTCAACAGGGAGATCACAAGAGACCCAGTACTTC,CASSASTGRSQETQYF
TRBD2,.,TRBJ2-2,TRBV12-3/TRBV12-4,TGTGCCAGCAGTTTACTACTAGCGGGGAGGGGCACCGGGGAGCTGTTTTTT,CASSLLLAGRGTGELFF
.,.,TRBJ2-6,TRBV20-1,TGCAGTGCAGGCCGGAGGGGGGGGGCCAACGTCCTGACTTTC,CSAGRRGGANVLTF
.,.,TRBJ1-1,TRBV12-3/TRBV12-4,TGTGCCAGCAGTTTAGAGAACTACACTGAAGCTTTCTTT,CASSLENYTEAFF
.,.,TRBJ2-7,TRBV6-6,TGTGCCAGCAGTACAGGGGGGGCTTACGAGCAGTACTTC,CASSTGGAYEQYF
.,.,TRBJ1-1,TRBV12-3/TRBV12-4,TGTGCCAGCAGTTTACAGGGTGTCGGGGATGAAGCTTTCTTT,CASSLQGVGDEAFF
.,.,TRBJ2-7,TRBV3-1,TGTGCCAGCAGCCGAAGGGTCTACGAGCAGTACTTC,CASSRRVYEQYF
TRBD1,.,TRBJ2-2,TRBV4-2,TGTGCCAGCAGCCAAATAGTCCCGGGACAGGGGGAGAAGGCGGAATCCGGGGAGCTGTTTTTT,CASSQIVPGQGEKAESGELFF
TRBD1,many,TRBJ2-7,TRBV12-3/TRBV12-4,TGTGCCAGCACAGACAGGGTACGCGAGCAGTACTTC,CASTDRVREQYF
.,.,TRBJ2-3,TRBV2,TGTGCCAGCAGTGAAGCGCTTCCTAGACCAGATACGCAGTATTTT,CASSEALPRPDTQYF
.,.,TRBJ2-1,TRBV12-3/TRBV12-4,TGTGCCAGCAGTCTGGGGACAAGTCTCAATGAGCAGTTCTTC,CASSLGTSLNEQFF
TRBD1,few,TRBJ1-1,TRBV9,TGTGCCAGCAGTCTGACAGGGTATCGAGAGAGGACTGAAGCTTTCTTT,CASSLTGYRERTEAFF
TRBD1,.,TRBJ1-6,TRBV13,TGTGCCAGCCAGGGGGGGAATTCACCCCTCCACTTT,CASQGGNSPLHF
.,few,TRBJ2-7,TRBV20-1,TGCAGTGCCAATATAAACGGGGAGCAGTACTTC,CSANINGEQYF
.,.,TRBJ1-4,TRBV18,TGTGCCAGCTCACCATACGAAGGGGCCGGACATGAAAAACTGTTTTTT,CASSPYEGAGHEKLFF
TRBD1,few,TRBJ2-1,TRBV19,TGTGCCAGTAGTACTTCCGGGACAGGGGGTTCTGCTGAGCAGTTCTTC,CASSTSGTGGSAEQFF
TRBD1,.,TRBJ1-1,TRBV19,TGTGCCAGTAGGATTACAGGGGGTGTCACTGAAGCTTTCTTT,CASRITGGVTEAFF
.,.,TRBJ1-5,TRBV4-1,TGCGCCAGCAGCCAAGTGGGGGAAGGGGAGCCCCAGCATTTT,CASSQVGEGEPQHF
.,many,TRBJ2-5,TRBV7-6,TGTGCCAGCAGCTTAGCCAACCAAGAGACCCAGTACTTC,CASSLANQETQYF
.,.,TRBJ2-5,TRBV11-2,TGTGCCAGCAGCAGACAGGCCCAAGAGACCCAGTACTTC,CASSRQAQETQYF
TRBD1,.,TRBJ1-5,TRBV6-1,TGTGCCAGCACCCTTGACGGTCAGGGGGGGTTCAATCAGCCCCAGCATTTT,CASTLDGQGGFNQPQHF
.,.,TRBJ2-3,TRBV5-4,TGTGCCAGCAGCCTCCCCCTTAGCCGGGGTAGCACAGATACGCAGTATTTT,CASSLPLSRGSTDTQYF
TRBD1,.,TRBJ2-3,TRBV20-1,TGCAGTGCTAATCCCAAATCGAGGACAGGCTACAGTTATACGCAGTATTTT,CSANPKSRTGYSYTQYF
.,many,TRBJ2-3,TRBV7-2,TGTGCCAACCGGTGGATCACAGATACGCAGTATTTT,CANRWITDTQYF
.,.,TRBJ1-1,TRBV20-1,TGCAGTGCTAGAGATATAAGGGGGACTGAAGCTTTCTTT,CSARDIRGTEAFF
.,few,TRBJ2-1,TRBV6-5,TGTGCCAGCAAATGGGGCCGTACCGGCTATGAGCAGTTCTTC,CASKWGRTGYEQFF
TRBD1,.,TRBJ1-1,TRBV24-1,TGTGCCGTACGGGACAGTATGAACACTGAAGCTTTCTTT,CAVRDSMNTEAFF
.,few,TRBJ2-1,TRBV9,TGTGCCAGCGGTGTGACAGCGAATGAGCAGTTCTTC,CASGVTANEQFF
TRBD1,.,TRBJ2-7,TRBV5-4,TGTGCCAGCTCCCGGGGGGACAGGGCCTACGAGCAGTACTTC,CASSRGDRAYEQYF
TRBD2,.,TRBJ2-3,TRBV7-2,TGTGCCAGCAGCCCCGGGCTAGCGGGGGGTATAGATACGCAGTATTTT,CASSPGLAGGIDTQYF
TRBD1,.,TRBJ1-1,TRBV15,TGTGCCACCAGCGGGACAGGGAGGGAAGCTTTCTTT,CATSGTGREAFF
.,.,TRBJ1-6,TRBV25-1,TGTGCCAGCAGTCCTAAGGCTTTGGACACTGATAATTCACCCCTCCACTTT,CASSPKALDTDNSPLHF
TRBD1,many,TRBJ1-1,TRBV11-2,TGTGCCACCTCCCGAGGACAGGGGGTAACTGAAGCTTTCTTT,CATSRGQGVTEAFF
TRBD1,few,TRBJ2-5,TRBV7-6,TGTGCCAGCAGCCCCCTCCGGGACAGGGGACGCGAGACCCAGTACTTC,CASSPLRDRGRETQYF
TRBD2,many,TRBJ2-5,TRBV7-8,TGTGCCAGCAGCTTATATTCTAGCGGGGGCCACCAGGAGACCCAGTACTTC,CASSLYSSGGHQETQYF
.,.,TRBJ2-1,TRBV6-4,TGTGCCAGCAGTGACTCAGCGGGCACTCTCAATGAGCAGTTCTTC,CASSDSAGTLNEQFF
.,.,TRBJ1-2,TRBV6-1,TGTGCCAGCTGGTACAGGGTAGGAGGCTACACCTTC,CASWYRVGGYTF
.,.,TRBJ1-2,TRBV7-9,TGTGCCAGCAGCTCCCCCCTAGCGGACGTCTATGGCTACACCTTC,CASSSPLADVYGYTF
.,many,TRBJ1-5,TRBV7-2,TGTGCCAGCAGCTTAGACCCCCTCGGATGGGGGTTGGATCAGCCCCAGCATTTT,CASSLDPLGWGLDQPQHF
.,few,TRBJ1-1,TRBV11-2,TGTGCCAGCAGCACGCAACTTTGGGGATCCACTGAAGCTTTCTTT,CASSTQLWGSTEAFF
TRBD2,.,TRBJ2-5,TRBV27,TGTGTCAGCAGTCCATGGACTAGCGGGGAAGAGACCCAGTACTTC,CVSSPWTSGEETQYF